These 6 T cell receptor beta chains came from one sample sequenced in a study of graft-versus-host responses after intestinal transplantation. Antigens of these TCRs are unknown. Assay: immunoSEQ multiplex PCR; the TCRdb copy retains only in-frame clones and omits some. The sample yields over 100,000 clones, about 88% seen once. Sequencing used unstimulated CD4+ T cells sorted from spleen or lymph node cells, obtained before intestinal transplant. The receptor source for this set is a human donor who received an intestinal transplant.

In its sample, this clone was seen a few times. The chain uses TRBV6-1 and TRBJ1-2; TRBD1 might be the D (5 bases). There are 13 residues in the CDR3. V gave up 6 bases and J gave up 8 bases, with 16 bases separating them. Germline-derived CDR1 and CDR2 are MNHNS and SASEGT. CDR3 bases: TGTGCCAGCAGACCAACAGGACACGGGGGCTACACCTTC. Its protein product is CASRPTGHGGYTF.

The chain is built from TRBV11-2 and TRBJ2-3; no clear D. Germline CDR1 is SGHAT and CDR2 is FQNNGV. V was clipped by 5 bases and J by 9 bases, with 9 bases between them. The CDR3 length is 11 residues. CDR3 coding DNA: TGTGCCAGCAGCGGCCAGAGGACGCAGTATTTT. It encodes CASSGQRTQYF. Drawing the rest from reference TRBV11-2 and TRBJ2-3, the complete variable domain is EAGVAQSPRYKIIEKRQSVAFWCNPISGHATLYWYQQILGQGPKLLIQFQNNGVVDDSQLPKDRFSAERLKGVDSTLKIQPAKLEDSAVYLCASSGQRTQYFGPGTRLTVL.

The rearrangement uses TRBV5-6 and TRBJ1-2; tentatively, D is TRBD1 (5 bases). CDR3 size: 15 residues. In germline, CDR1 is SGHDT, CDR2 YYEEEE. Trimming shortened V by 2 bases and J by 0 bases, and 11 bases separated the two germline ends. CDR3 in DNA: TGTGCCAGCAGCTTCAGACAGACAGCTAACTATGGCTACACCTTC. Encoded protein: CASSFRQTANYGYTF.

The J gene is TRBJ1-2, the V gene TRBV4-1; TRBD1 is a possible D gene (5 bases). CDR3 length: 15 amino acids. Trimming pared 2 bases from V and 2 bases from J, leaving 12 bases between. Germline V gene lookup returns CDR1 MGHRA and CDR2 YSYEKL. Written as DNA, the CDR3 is TGCGCCAGCAGCCAACGGACACTTTGGAACTATGGCTACACCTTC. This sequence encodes CASSQRTLWNYGYTF.

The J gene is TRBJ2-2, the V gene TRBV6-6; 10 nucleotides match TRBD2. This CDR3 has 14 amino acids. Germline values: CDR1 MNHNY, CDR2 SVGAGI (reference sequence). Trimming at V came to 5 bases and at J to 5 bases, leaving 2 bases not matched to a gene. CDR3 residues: CASSIAGGTGELFF. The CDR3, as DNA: TGTGCCAGCAGTATAGCGGGAGGTACCGGGGAGCTGTTTTTT.

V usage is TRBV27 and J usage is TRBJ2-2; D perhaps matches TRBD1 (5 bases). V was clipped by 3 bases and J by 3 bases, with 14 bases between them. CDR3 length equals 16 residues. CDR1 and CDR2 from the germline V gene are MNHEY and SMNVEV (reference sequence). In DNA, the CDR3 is TGTGCCAGCAGTTTCAACCGGCAGGGTGACACCGGGGAGCTGTTTTTT. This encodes CASSFNRQGDTGELFF.